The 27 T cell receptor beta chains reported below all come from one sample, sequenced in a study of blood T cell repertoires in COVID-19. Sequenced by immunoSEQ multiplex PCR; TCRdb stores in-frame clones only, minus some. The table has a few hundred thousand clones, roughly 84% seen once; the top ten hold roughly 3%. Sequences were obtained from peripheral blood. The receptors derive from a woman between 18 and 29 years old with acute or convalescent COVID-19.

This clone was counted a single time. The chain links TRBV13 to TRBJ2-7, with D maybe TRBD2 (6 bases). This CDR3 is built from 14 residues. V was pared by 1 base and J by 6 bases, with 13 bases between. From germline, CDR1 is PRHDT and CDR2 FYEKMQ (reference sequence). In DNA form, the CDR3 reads TGTGCCAGCAGCTTAGCCGGAGGGCCCGGCGAGCAGTACTTC. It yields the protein CASSLAGGPGEQYF.

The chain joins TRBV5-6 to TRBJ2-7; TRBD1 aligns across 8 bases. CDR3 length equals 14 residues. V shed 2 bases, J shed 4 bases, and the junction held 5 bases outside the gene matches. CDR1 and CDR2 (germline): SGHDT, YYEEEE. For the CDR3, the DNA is TGTGCCAGCAGCTTCCAGGACAGGGAATACGAGCAGTACTTC. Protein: CASSFQDREYEQYF.

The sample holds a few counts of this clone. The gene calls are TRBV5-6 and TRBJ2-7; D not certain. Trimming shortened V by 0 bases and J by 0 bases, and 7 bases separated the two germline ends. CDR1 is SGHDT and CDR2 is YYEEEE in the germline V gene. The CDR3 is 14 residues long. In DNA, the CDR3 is TGTGCCAGCAGCTTGGTTGGCAACTCCTACGAGCAGTACTTC. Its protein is CASSLVGNSYEQYF. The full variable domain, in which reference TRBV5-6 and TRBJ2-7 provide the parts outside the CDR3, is DAGVTQSPTHLIKTRGQQVTLRCSPKSGHDTVSWYQQALGQGPQFIFQYYEEEERQRGNFPDRFSGHQFPNYSSELNVNALLLGDSALYLCASSLVGNSYEQYFGPGTRLTVT.

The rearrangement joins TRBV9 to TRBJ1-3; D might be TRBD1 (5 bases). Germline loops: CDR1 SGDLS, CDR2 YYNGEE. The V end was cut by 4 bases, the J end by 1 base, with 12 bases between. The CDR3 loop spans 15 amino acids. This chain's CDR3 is CASSSVSGSGNTIYF. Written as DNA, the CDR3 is TGTGCCAGCAGCTCAGTGTCAGGGTCTGGAAACACCATATATTTT. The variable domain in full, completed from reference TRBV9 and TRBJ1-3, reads DSGVTQTPKHLITATGQRVTLRCSPRSGDLSVYWYQQSLDQGLQFLIQYYNGEERAKGNILERFSAQQFPDLHSELNLSSLELGDSALYFCASSSVSGSGNTIYFGEGSWLTVV.

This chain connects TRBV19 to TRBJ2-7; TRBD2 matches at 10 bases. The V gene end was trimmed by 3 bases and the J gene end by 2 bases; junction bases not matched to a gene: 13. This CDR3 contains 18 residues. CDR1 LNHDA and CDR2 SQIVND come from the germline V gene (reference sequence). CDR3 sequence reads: CASSIKSPRTSGAYEQYF. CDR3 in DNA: TGTGCCAGTAGTATCAAAAGCCCACGGACTAGCGGAGCCTACGAGCAGTACTTC.

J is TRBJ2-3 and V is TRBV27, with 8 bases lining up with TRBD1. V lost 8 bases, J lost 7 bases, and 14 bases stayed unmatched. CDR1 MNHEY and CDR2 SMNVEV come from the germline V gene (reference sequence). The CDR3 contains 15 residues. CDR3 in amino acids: CASSWTGLNDYTQYF. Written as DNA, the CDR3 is TGTGCCAGCTCCTGGACAGGGTTGAACGATTATACGCAGTATTTT.

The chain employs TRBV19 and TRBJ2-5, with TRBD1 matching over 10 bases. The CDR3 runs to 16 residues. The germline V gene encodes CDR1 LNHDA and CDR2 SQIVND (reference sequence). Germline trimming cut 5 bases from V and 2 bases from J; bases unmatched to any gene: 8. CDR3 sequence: CASSEGTGATQETQYF. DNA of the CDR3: TGTGCCAGTAGTGAAGGGACAGGGGCGACTCAAGAGACCCAGTACTTC.

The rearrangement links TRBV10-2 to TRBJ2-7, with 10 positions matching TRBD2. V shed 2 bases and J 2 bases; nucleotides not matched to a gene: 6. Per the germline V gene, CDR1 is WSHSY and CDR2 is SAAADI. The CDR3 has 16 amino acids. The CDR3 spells CASSERRAGGPYEQYF. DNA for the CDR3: TGCGCCAGCAGTGAGCGGCGAGCGGGAGGGCCCTACGAGCAGTACTTC.

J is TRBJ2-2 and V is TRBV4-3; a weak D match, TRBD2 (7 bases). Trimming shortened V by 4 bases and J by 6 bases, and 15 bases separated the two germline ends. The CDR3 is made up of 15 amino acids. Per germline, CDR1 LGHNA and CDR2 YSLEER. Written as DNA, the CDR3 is TGCGCCAGCAGCCTAAGCGGGACAATCTCCGGGGAGCTGTTTTTT. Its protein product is CASSLSGTISGELFF.

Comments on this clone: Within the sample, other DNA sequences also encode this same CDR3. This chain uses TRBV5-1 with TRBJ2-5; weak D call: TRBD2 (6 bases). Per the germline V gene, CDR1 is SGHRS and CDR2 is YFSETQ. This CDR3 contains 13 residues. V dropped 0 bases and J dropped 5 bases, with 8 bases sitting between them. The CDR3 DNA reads TGCGCCAGCAGCTTGGGCGGGGTTGAGACCCAGTACTTC. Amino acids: CASSLGGVETQYF.

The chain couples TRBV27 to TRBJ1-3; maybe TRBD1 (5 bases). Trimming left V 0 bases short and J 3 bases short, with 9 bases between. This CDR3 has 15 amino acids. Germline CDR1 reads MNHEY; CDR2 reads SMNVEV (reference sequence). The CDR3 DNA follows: TGTGCCAGCAGTTTATCGGCAGGGCATGGAAACACCATATATTTT. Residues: CASSLSAGHGNTIYF.

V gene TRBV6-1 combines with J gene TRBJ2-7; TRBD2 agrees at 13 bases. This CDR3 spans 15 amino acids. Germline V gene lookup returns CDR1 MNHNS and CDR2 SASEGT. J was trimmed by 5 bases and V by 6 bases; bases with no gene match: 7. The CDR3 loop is CASSDRTSGSNEQYF. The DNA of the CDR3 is TGTGCCAGCAGCGATAGGACTAGCGGGAGCAACGAGCAGTACTTC.

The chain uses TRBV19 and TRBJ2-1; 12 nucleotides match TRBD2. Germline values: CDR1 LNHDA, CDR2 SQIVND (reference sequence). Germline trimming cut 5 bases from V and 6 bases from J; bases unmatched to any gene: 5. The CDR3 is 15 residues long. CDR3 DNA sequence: TGTGCCAGTAGTCTAAGGACTAGCGGGGTCAATGAGCAGTTCTTC. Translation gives CASSLRTSGVNEQFF.

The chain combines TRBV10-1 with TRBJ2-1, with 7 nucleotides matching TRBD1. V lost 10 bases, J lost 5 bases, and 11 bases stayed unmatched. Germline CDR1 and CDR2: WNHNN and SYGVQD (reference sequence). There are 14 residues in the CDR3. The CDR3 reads CATSAPGQNNEQFF. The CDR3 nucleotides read TGCGCCACCTCAGCCCCGGGACAGAACAATGAGCAGTTCTTC.

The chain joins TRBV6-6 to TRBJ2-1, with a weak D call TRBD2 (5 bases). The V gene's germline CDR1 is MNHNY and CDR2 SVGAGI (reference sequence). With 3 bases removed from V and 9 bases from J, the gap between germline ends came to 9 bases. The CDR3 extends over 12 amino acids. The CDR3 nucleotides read TGTGCCAGCAGTTATGGTGCGGGTGAGCAGTTCTTC. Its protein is CASSYGAGEQFF.

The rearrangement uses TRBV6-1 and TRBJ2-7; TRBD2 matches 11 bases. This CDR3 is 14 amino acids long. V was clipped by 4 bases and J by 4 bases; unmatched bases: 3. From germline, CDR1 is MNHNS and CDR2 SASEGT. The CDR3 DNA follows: TGTGCCAGCAGTGCGACTAGCGGGACTTACGAGCAGTACTTC. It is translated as CASSATSGTYEQYF.

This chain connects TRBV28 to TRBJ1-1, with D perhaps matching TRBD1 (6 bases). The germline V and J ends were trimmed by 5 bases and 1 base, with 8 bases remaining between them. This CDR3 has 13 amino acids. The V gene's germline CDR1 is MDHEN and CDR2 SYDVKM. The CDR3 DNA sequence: TGTGCCAGCAGTCGACAGGCGAACACTGAAGCTTTCTTT. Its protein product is CASSRQANTEAFF.

CDR3 nucleotide sequence: TGTGCCAGCAGCGCCGGGACAGGGGGCCACGAGCAGTACTTC. The encoded protein is CASSAGTGGHEQYF. The genes are TRBV11-2 and TRBJ2-7; 12 bases are shared with TRBD1. The germline V gene has CDR1 SGHAT and CDR2 FQNNGV. Unmatched junction bases numbered 4, after V lost 5 bases and J lost 5 bases. This CDR3 spans 14 amino acids.

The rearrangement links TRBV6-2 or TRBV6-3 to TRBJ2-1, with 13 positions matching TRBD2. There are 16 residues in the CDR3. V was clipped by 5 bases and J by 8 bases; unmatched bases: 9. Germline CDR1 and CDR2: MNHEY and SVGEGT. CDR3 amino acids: CASSPRTSGRVDEQFF. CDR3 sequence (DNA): TGTGCCAGCAGTCCACGGACTAGCGGGAGAGTTGATGAGCAGTTCTTC.

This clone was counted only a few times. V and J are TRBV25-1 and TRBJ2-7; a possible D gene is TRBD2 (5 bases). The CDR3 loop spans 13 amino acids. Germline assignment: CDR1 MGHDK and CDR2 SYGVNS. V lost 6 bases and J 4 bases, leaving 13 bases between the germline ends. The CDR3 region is CASSGNPLYEQYF. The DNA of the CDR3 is TGTGCCAGCAGCGGGAACCCTCTTTACGAGCAGTACTTC.

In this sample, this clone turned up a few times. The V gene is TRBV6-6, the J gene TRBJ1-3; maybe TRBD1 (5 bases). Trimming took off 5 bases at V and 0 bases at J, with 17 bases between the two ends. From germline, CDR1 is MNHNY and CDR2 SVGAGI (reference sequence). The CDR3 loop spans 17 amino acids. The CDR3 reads CASSQALRGTSGNTIYF. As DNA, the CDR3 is TGTGCCAGCAGTCAGGCCCTTAGGGGCACCTCTGGAAACACCATATATTTT.

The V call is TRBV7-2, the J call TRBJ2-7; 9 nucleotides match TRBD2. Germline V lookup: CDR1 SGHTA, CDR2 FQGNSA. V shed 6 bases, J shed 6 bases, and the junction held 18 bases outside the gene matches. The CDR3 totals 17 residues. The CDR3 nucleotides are TGTGCCAGCAGGATAGCGGGAGTAGGTAGTGGGGCCCGCGAGCAGTACTTC. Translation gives CASRIAGVGSGAREQYF.

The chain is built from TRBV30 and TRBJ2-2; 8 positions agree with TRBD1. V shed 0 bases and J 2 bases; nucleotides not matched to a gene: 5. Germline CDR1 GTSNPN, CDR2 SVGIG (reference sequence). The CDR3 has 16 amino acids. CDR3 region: CAWSVLTGENTGELFF. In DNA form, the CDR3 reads TGTGCCTGGAGTGTATTGACAGGGGAAAACACCGGGGAGCTGTTTTTT.

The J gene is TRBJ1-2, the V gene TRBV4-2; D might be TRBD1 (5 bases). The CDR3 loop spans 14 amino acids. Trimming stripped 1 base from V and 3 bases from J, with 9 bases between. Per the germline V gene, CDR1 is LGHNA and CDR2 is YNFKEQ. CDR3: CASSQAGLDYGYTF. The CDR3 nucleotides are TGTGCCAGCAGCCAAGCAGGGTTGGACTATGGCTACACCTTC.

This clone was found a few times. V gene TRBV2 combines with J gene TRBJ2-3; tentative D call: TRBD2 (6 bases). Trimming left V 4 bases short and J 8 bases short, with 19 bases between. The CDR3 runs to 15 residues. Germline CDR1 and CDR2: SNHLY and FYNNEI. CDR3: CASSASVGLILTQYF. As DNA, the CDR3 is TGTGCCAGCAGTGCGTCCGTGGGACTTATACTTACGCAGTATTTT.

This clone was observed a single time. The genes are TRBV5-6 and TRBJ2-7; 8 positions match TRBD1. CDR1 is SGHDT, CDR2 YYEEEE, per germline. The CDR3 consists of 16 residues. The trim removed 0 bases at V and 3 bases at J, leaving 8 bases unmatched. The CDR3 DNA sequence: TGTGCCAGCAGCTTGGCGATCTTCGGACAGGGCTACGAGCAGTACTTC. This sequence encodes CASSLAIFGQGYEQYF.

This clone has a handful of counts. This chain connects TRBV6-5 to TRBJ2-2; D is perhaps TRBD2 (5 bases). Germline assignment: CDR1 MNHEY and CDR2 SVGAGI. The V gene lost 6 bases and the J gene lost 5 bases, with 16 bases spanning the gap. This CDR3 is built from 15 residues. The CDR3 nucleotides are TGTGCCAGCAGAGCCGGTGGGAGTAGAACCGGGGAGCTGTTTTTT. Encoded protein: CASRAGGSRTGELFF.